The 21 T cell receptor beta chains in this list originate from one sample, sequenced in a study of response to subunit inactivated influenza vaccine. MiXCR, applied by TCRdb to the RT-PCR reads, yields one record per CDR3 protein. This sample yields roughly 500,000 distinct CDR3 sequences, of which about 15% are seen a single time; less than 4% belongs to the top ten. The sample here was CD4+ T cells sorted from PBMCs, taken roughly 24 months after vaccination. These receptors all come from a man aged 50 to 75 who received an inactivated influenza vaccine.

This clonotype was picked up a small number of times. The rearrangement links TRBV5-1 to TRBJ1-1; 8 bases fit TRBD1. The ends lost 0 bases at V and 8 bases at J; junction bases unmatched: 6. The length of the CDR3 is 14 residues. Germline lookup yields CDR1 SGHRS and CDR2 YFSETQ. CDR3 sequence reads: CASSLGQGWNEAFF. The CDR3 DNA reads as TGCGCCAGCAGCTTGGGACAGGGGTGGAACGAAGCTTTCTTT.

V gene TRBV20-1 combines with J gene TRBJ2-3; D may correspond to TRBD1 or TRBD2 (6 bases each). The CDR3 is 12 amino acids. V was trimmed by 5 bases and J by 5 bases, leaving 11 bases between them. Germline loops: CDR1 DFQATT, CDR2 SNEGSKA (reference sequence). The DNA for the CDR3 is TGCAGTGCTCACGGGGGACAAGATACGCAGTATTTT. Its protein is CSAHGGQDTQYF.

This clonotype was observed at least ten times. The V call is TRBV15, the J call TRBJ2-7; 13 positions match TRBD2. V gave up 0 bases and J gave up 2 bases; unmatched junction bases: 1. Germline V lookup: CDR1 LNHNV, CDR2 YYDKDF (reference sequence). The CDR3 extends over 16 amino acids. The DNA for the CDR3 is TGTGCCACCAGCAGAGAGGGGACTAGCGGGGCCTACGAGCAGTACTTC. Encoded protein: CATSREGTSGAYEQYF.

This clonotype was detected a few times. The rearrangement links TRBV15 to TRBJ2-1; 7 nucleotides match TRBD2. V was clipped by 1 base and J by 6 bases; unmatched bases: 6. CDR3 length equals 15 residues. Germline V gives CDR1 LNHNV, CDR2 YYDKDF (reference sequence). CDR3 DNA sequence: TGTGCCACCAGCAGAGTGTCAGGGAGGGGCAATGAGCAGTTCTTC. Residues: CATSRVSGRGNEQFF.

The CDR3 is CASSMPYTTGELFF. The CDR3 bases are TGCGCCAGCAGCATGCCTTATACCACCGGGGAGCTGTTTTTT. This chain joins TRBV4-1 and TRBJ2-2; D not resolved. Germline assignment: CDR1 MGHRA and CDR2 YSYEKL. V was shortened by 5 bases and J by 4 bases, with 11 bases between the two germline ends. The CDR3 totals 14 residues.

This clonotype was seen more than once but under ten times. This rearrangement joins TRBV29-1 to TRBJ2-1; D unresolved. The CDR3 covers 12 residues. The V gene lost 4 bases and the J gene lost 5 bases, with 9 bases spanning the gap. Looked up from germline, CDR1 is SQVTM and CDR2 is ANQGSEA. In nucleotides, the CDR3 is TGCAGCGTTGCGACTCTTCACAATGAGCAGTTCTTC. Translation: CSVATLHNEQFF.

V is TRBV12-3 or TRBV12-4 and J is TRBJ1-1; D is perhaps TRBD1 (5 bases). V lost 5 bases to trimming and J lost 5 bases, with 15 bases between them. This CDR3 contains 14 residues. CDR3 nucleotide sequence: TGTGCCAGCAGTCCGGGGGTACTCGGGACTGAAGCTTTCTTT. It translates to CASSPGVLGTEAFF.

This clonotype occurred a few times. The rearrangement uses TRBV11-2 and TRBJ2-5, with TRBD1 as a possible D gene (5 bases). The V end was cut by 5 bases, the J end by 0 bases, with 16 bases between. CDR1 and CDR2 (germline): SGHAT, FQNNGV. This CDR3 has 16 residues. The CDR3 here is CASSHSKTVYQETQYF. CDR3 DNA sequence: TGTGCCAGCAGCCACTCGAAGACAGTTTACCAAGAGACCCAGTACTTC.

A note on this clonotype: An end of the junction does not agree with germline; a read error may underlie this. This sequence joins TRBV9 and TRBJ2-5; 9 positions agree with TRBD1. CDR1 is SGDLS and CDR2 is YYNGEE in the germline V gene. CDR3 length: 20 amino acids. The CDR3 DNA sequence: TGTGCCAGCAGCGTCGAGAGCCTAGGACAGGGGCTTTTCAACCAAGAGACCCAGGACTTC. It encodes CASSVESLGQGLFNQETQDF. Complete variable domain (other parts from reference TRBV9 and TRBJ2-5): DSGVTQTPKHLITATGQRVTLRCSPRSGDLSVYWYQQSLDQGLQFLIQYYNGEERAKGNILERFSAQQFPDLHSELNLSSLELGDSALYFCASSVESLGQGLFNQETQDFGPGTRLLVL.

Here the CDR3 DNA reads TGTGCCAGCAGCTTAGTCGGGAGACAGAATTTTCCTGAGCAGTTCTTC. It is translated as CASSLVGRQNFPEQFF. This chain connects TRBV7-8 to TRBJ2-1; a weak D match, TRBD2 (6 bases). The CDR3 is 16 amino acids. Germline lookup yields CDR1 SGHVS and CDR2 FQNEAQ. Trimming removed 1 base at V and 9 bases at J, with 19 bases between.

The chain carries TRBV9 and TRBJ2-1; TRBD2 matches at 9 bases. The germline gives CDR1 SGDLS, CDR2 YYNGEE. V was clipped by 0 bases and J by 4 bases; unmatched bases: 5. CDR3 length: 16 residues. The CDR3 protein is CASSVGGSGGYNEQFF. The CDR3 nucleotides are TGTGCCAGCAGCGTAGGCGGTAGCGGGGGATACAATGAGCAGTTCTTC. Looking up the rest from reference TRBV9 and TRBJ2-1 gives the full variable domain: DSGVTQTPKHLITATGQRVTLRCSPRSGDLSVYWYQQSLDQGLQFLIQYYNGEERAKGNILERFSAQQFPDLHSELNLSSLELGDSALYFCASSVGGSGGYNEQFFGPGTRLTVL.

This clonotype appeared a few times. The chain links TRBV2 to TRBJ1-5; 7 nucleotides match TRBD1. The CDR3 is made up of 13 amino acids. The trim removed 7 bases at V and 5 bases at J, leaving 5 bases unmatched. The germline V gene has CDR1 SNHLY and CDR2 FYNNEI. The CDR3 protein is CASTGQRDQPQHF. The CDR3 DNA is TGTGCCAGCACGGGACAGAGAGATCAGCCCCAGCATTTT.

By its share, this clonotype is medium-sized. This chain links TRBV5-1 with TRBJ2-3; D remains ambiguous. CDR3 size: 14 residues. Per germline, CDR1 SGHRS and CDR2 YFSETQ. V lost 3 bases to trimming and J lost 5 bases, with 13 bases between them. CDR3 region: CASSSTRPQDTQYF. The CDR3 DNA reads as TGCGCCAGCAGCTCTACAAGACCTCAAGATACGCAGTATTTT.

Many counts were recorded for this clonotype. The chain carries TRBV28 and TRBJ2-5; D could derive from TRBD1 or TRBD2 (5 bases each). Trimming took 2 bases from V and 3 from J, leaving 13 bases between them. The CDR3 sequence is 15 residues long. CDR1 MDHEN and CDR2 SYDVKM come from the germline V gene. DNA for the CDR3: TGTGCCAGCAGTTTAATTTCTGGGACCAAAGAGACCCAGTACTTC. This sequence encodes CASSLISGTKETQYF.

This chain uses TRBV10-1 with TRBJ2-2, with D possibly TRBD1 on 5 matching bases. CDR3 length: 13 amino acids. The germline V gene encodes CDR1 WNHNN and CDR2 SYGVQD (reference sequence). Trimming removed 7 bases at V and 6 bases at J, with 12 bases between. The CDR3 is CASTTGAAGELFF. CDR3 sequence (DNA): TGCGCCAGCACCACTGGGGCGGCCGGGGAGCTGTTTTTT.

A few counts support this clonotype. The DNA of the CDR3 is TGTGCCAGCAGTTACTTCTCCGGGTCAGCCGAGACCCAGTACTTC. Translation gives CASSYFSGSAETQYF. The chain recombines TRBV6-2 or TRBV6-3 with TRBJ2-5; unclear D gene. V lost 1 base, J lost 5 bases, and 14 bases lay in between. The CDR3 covers 15 residues. The germline gives CDR1 MNHEY, CDR2 SVGEGT.

As to this clonotype: The junction differs from germline at one of its ends, possibly a read error. The V call is TRBV20-1, the J call TRBJ2-2; 9 bases map to TRBD2. CDR1 is DFQATT and CDR2 is SNEGSKA in the germline V gene (reference sequence). The CDR3 spans 17 residues. As DNA, the CDR3 is TGCTGTGCTAGGGGTAGCGGGAGTCCCCAGAACACCGGGGAGCTGTTTTTT. The encoded protein is CCARGSGSPQNTGELFF.

This clonotype was detected only a few times. The chain uses TRBV6-1 and TRBJ1-6; 9 bases fit TRBD1. V was clipped by 10 bases and J by 6 bases; unmatched bases: 10. CDR1 MNHNS and CDR2 SASEGT come from the germline V gene. This CDR3 spans 15 amino acids. The CDR3 loop is CATTTGGAFNSPLHF. CDR3 sequence (DNA): TGTGCCACTACAACAGGGGGCGCGTTTAATTCACCCCTCCACTTT.

This clonotype occurred once. The chain has TRBV7-6 and TRBJ2-7, with TRBD1 as a possible D gene (5 bases). Deletions cut 6 bases from V and 1 base from J, with 10 bases between. This CDR3 spans 13 amino acids. The germline gives CDR1 SGHVS, CDR2 FNYEAQ. The CDR3 nucleotides are TGTGCCAGCAGTTGGGCAGGGTCCTACGAGCAGTACTTC. Protein sequence: CASSWAGSYEQYF.

Concerning this clonotype: At one of its ends the junction is not consistent with the germline gene, which may arise from a read error. The chain links TRBV14 to TRBJ2-7; TRBD1 is a possible D gene (6 bases). The CDR3 length is 12 residues. Per the germline V gene, CDR1 is SGHDN and CDR2 is FVKESK. The CDR3 nucleotides read TGTGCCAGCAGCCGACCGGGACATCGGTTAGACTTC. This codes for CASSRPGHRLDF.

This chain links TRBV7-9 with TRBJ2-7, with D possibly called TRBD1 or TRBD2 (5 bases each). Trimming stripped 5 bases from V and 5 bases from J, with 16 bases between. CDR1 SEHNR and CDR2 FQNEAQ come from the germline V gene (reference sequence). The CDR3 has 14 amino acids. For the CDR3, the DNA is TGTGCCAGCAGCCCCGGGGCCCGGTTTAACGAGCAGTACTTC. Translating gives CASSPGARFNEQYF.